This TCR beta chain was recovered during a study of T cell changes during pregnancy in multiple sclerosis. This clone is labeled medium-sized. Germline CDR1 reads MGHRA; CDR2 reads YSYEKL. V was pared by 0 bases and J by 2 bases, with 14 bases between. There are 16 residues in the CDR3. Repertoires were generated with immunoSEQ multiplex PCR, while TCRdb's copy carries only in-frame clones and drops some. The repertoire holds 25,000 to 30,000 clones, with around nine tenths as singletons. This material consisted of CD8+ T cells from peripheral blood mononuclear cells, taken before pregnancy. V and J are TRBV4-1 and TRBJ2-7; TRBD2 might be the D (6 bases). The TCR was taken from a female donor with multiple sclerosis, enrolled in a pregnancy study. CDR3 protein: CASSQDPGGAAYEQYF. The CDR3 DNA sequence: TGCGCCAGCAGCCAAGATCCAGGAGGGGCGGCCTACGAGCAGTACTTC.